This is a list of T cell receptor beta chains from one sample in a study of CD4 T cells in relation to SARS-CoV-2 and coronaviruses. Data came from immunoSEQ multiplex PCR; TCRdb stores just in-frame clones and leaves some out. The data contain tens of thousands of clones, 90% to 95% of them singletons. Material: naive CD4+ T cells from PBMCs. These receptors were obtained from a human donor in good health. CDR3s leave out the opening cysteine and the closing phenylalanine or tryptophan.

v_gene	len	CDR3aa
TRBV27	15	ASSPGPPTIYTDTQY
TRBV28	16	ASSRRTGQGTFGTEAF
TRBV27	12	ASSLLRRGQPQH
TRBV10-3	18	AIRQSAESRQTRAYNEQF
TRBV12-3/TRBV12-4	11	ASSLGFTDTQY
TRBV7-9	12	ASSGLAGGETQY
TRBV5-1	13	ASSLSGQGGETQY
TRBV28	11	ASSSSDRVLAF
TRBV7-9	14	ASSSIRDTISGEQY
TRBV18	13	ASSPISGVYNEQF
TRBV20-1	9	SAGPGREQF
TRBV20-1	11	SASRGAGEKLF
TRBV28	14	ASSFMKGRVNTEAF
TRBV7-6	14	ASSLELAGGPDTQY
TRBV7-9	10	ASSRQGETQY
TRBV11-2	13	ASSENRVTGNTIY
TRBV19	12	ASSLWALNTEAF
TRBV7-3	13	ASSLSSSGYNEQF
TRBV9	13	ASSPRVGSYNEQF
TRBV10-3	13	AISESVDPSHEQF
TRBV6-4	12	ASSDSLGSDGYT
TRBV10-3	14	AISPTGGASNQPQH
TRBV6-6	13	ASTLGQSSGNTIY
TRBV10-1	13	ASSEFKGNNEKLF
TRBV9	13	ASSGSSLPTDTQY
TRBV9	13	ASSVAPRFSAEAF
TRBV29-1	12	SVEYEQVGGKLF
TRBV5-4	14	ASSSLTGESSYEQY
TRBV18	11	ASSENTVYGYT
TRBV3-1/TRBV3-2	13	ASSPSGTGVTEAF
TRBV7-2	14	ASSLHSGEFTGELF
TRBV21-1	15	ASSNREGTGIIRELF
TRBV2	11	ASSELRGEKLF
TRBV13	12	ASSGTRGAYEQY
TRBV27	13	ASSLNRGLTDTQY
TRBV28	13	ASSDDRVPWGKLF
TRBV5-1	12	ASSLEPGPGEQY
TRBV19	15	ASSIVPRGQGRETQY
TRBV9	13	ASSDGQGRSYEQY
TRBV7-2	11	ASSLLQGAEAF
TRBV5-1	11	ASSLNWSYEQY
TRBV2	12	ASSEEAGPYGYT
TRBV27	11	ASSTNRQGGYT
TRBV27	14	ASSRVGVSSGNTIY
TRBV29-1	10	SVRPPHETQY
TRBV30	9	AWSVRETQY
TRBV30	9	AWNPPGQQY
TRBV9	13	ASSVDGTSGYEQY
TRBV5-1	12	ASSPRDPISLQY
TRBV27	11	ASSYRGGQPQH
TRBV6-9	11	ASSYPGADTQY
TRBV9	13	ASSSRLAGGETQY
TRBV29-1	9	SVWLGGTQY
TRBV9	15	ASSVAWGTGLTDTQY
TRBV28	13	ASGEYRTGQSGYT
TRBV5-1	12	ASSKTANTGELF
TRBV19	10	ASGRGQETQY